This entry lists 18 T cell receptor beta chains sequenced from one sample in a study of T cell repertoires in cytomegalovirus infection. MiXCR, applied by TCRdb to the reads, yields one record per CDR3 protein. The repertoire has some 600,000 distinct CDR3 sequences, 24% of them found once; the top ten carry 8%. Sequencing was performed on CD8+ T cells from PBMCs. Receptors were obtained from a human donor in good health (CMV status not recorded). Some clones in this sample may be carry-over from other donors' samples.

This clonotype occurred a few times. This chain joins TRBV10-3 and TRBJ2-1, with D unclear. CDR1 ENHRY and CDR2 SYGVKD come from the germline V gene. V was pared by 3 bases and J by 8 bases, with 5 bases between. This CDR3 is built from 11 residues. CDR3 region: CAISDLYEQFF. Written as DNA, the CDR3 is TGTGCCATCAGTGATTTGTATGAGCAGTTCTTC.

The chain employs TRBV29-1 and TRBJ2-3; a possible D gene is TRBD1 (6 bases). Germline V gene data show CDR1 as SQVTM and CDR2 as ANQGSEA. The ends were cut back, 3 bases at V and 4 bases at J, with 11 bases in the middle. CDR3 length: 13 amino acids. DNA of the CDR3: TGCAGCGTTGACGGGACAAGATCAGATACGCAGTATTTT. Translating it yields CSVDGTRSDTQYF.

This clonotype was seen more than once but under ten times. Compared with germline, one end of the junction differs, possibly owing to a read error. The J gene is TRBJ2-1, the V gene TRBV7-7; D may match TRBD1 or TRBD2 (5 bases each). This CDR3 comprises 15 residues. Germline CDR1 SSHAT, CDR2 FNYEAQ (reference sequence). CDR3 residues: CASSPYRSSRGEQFF. CDR3 nucleotide sequence: TGTGCTAGCAGCCCATATCGGTCCTCGAGGGGTGAGCAGTTCTTC.

This clonotype was recorded many times. This chain joins TRBV28 and TRBJ2-4; no reliable D call. V dropped 5 bases and J dropped 0 bases, with 17 bases sitting between them. CDR3 size: 17 residues. Germline lookup yields CDR1 MDHEN and CDR2 SYDVKM. The CDR3 DNA is TGTGCCAGCAGTCCCGACATTACAAGCCTAGCCAAAAACATTCAGTACTTC. Translating gives CASSPDITSLAKNIQYF.

The chain is built from TRBV7-6 and TRBJ2-7, with D possibly matching TRBD2 (5 bases). Looked up from germline, CDR1 is SGHVS and CDR2 is FNYEAQ. V was clipped by 1 base and J by 6 bases, with 10 bases between them. CDR3 length equals 13 residues. The CDR3 is CASSLVGGSEQYV. Written as DNA, the CDR3 is TGTGCCAGCAGCTTAGTCGGCGGGTCCGAGCAGTACGTC.

Many counts were recorded for this clonotype. The genes are TRBV7-9 and TRBJ2-7, with 7 bases aligning to TRBD1. This CDR3 has 14 residues. Germline trimming cut 5 bases from V and 3 bases from J; bases unmatched to any gene: 7. Germline CDR1 is SEHNR and CDR2 is FQNEAQ (reference sequence). The DNA for the CDR3 is TGTGCCAGCAGCACTCCGGGACAGAGCTACGAGCAGTACTTC. Its translation: CASSTPGQSYEQYF. The whole variable domain, filled in from reference TRBV7-9 and TRBJ2-7, reads DTGVSQNPRHKITKRGQNVTFRCDPISEHNRLYWYRQTLGQGPEFLTYFQNEAQLEKSRLLSDRFSAERPKGSFSTLEIQRTEQGDSAMYLCASSTPGQSYEQYFGPGTRLTVT.

The rearrangement links TRBV4-3 to TRBJ1-3; D is ambiguous. Germline-derived CDR1 and CDR2 are LGHNA and YSLEER. This CDR3 has 16 amino acids. The V and J ends lost 4 bases and 0 bases respectively, with 13 bases between them. CDR3 DNA sequence: TGCGCCAGCAGCCCGTGGGAAGGAGGCTCTGGAAACACCATATATTTT. Protein: CASSPWEGGSGNTIYF.

The chain uses TRBV12-3 or TRBV12-4 and TRBJ2-1; 9 positions match TRBD2. V shed 6 bases and J 6 bases; nucleotides not matched to a gene: 12. This CDR3 has 16 amino acids. In DNA, the CDR3 is TGTGCCAGCAGCCCCCTTTTAGCGGGGGCCCTCAATGAGCAGTTCTTC. Translation gives CASSPLLAGALNEQFF.

Only a few counts were recorded for this clonotype. This chain links TRBV29-1 with TRBJ2-1; 12 bases align to TRBD2. The CDR3 runs 13 residues. The V gene end was trimmed by 7 bases and the J gene end by 6 bases; junction bases not matched to a gene: 4. Germline V lookup: CDR1 SQVTM, CDR2 ANQGSEA. The CDR3 loop is CSASLAGGNEQFF. The CDR3 bases are TGCAGCGCTTCACTAGCGGGGGGCAATGAGCAGTTCTTC.

This clonotype has more than one count but fewer than ten. The V call is TRBV6-5, the J call TRBJ2-2, with D perhaps matching TRBD2 (5 bases). Deletions cut 2 bases from V and 4 bases from J, with 14 bases between. CDR3 length: 16 residues. The germline V gene encodes CDR1 MNHEY and CDR2 SVGAGI. The CDR3 bases are TGTGCCAGCAGTTACGCAGACACCGCGGGCACCGGGGAGCTGTTTTTT. The encoded protein is CASSYADTAGTGELFF.

This clonotype was seen more than once but under ten times. The chain has TRBV20-1 and TRBJ1-5, with 8 bases that match TRBD1. This CDR3 spans 16 amino acids. Trimming took 3 bases from V and 0 from J; bases not matched to a gene: 7. Germline V gene sequence: CDR1 DFQATT, CDR2 SNEGSKA (reference sequence). CDR3 sequence (DNA): TGCAGTGCTAGTTCAGGGGGCCCCCTTAGCAATCAGCCCCAGCATTTT. Translated: CSASSGGPLSNQPQHF.

This clonotype was found once. The V call is TRBV6-5, the J call TRBJ1-4, with 8 bases that match TRBD1. The CDR3 covers 14 residues. The V gene end was trimmed by 4 bases and the J gene end by 7 bases; junction bases not matched to a gene: 5. From germline, CDR1 is MNHEY and CDR2 SVGAGI. CDR3 coding DNA: TGTGCCAGCAGTTTGGACAGGGAGGTTGAAAAACTGTTTTTT. It specifies CASSLDREVEKLFF.

This clonotype turned up a few times. The gene calls are TRBV9 and TRBJ2-3; 8 nucleotides match TRBD2. The CDR3 loop spans 16 amino acids. CDR1 and CDR2 from the germline V gene are SGDLS and YYNGEE. The trim removed 3 bases at V and 3 bases at J, leaving 9 bases unmatched. The CDR3 region has the DNA TGTGCCAGCAGCGCGGGGGGGCAGAAAGGAACAGATACGCAGTATTTT. It codes for CASSAGGQKGTDTQYF.

This clonotype was seen more than once but under ten times. This chain connects TRBV24-1 to TRBJ2-1; TRBD2 matches 8 bases. Germline CDR1 reads KGHDR; CDR2 reads SFDVKD. V trimming: 2 bases; J trimming: 6 bases; junction bases outside the gene matches: 2. This CDR3 has 14 amino acids. In DNA form, the CDR3 reads TGTGCCACCAGTGATTCGGCGGGGGGCAATGAGCAGTTCTTC. This translates into CATSDSAGGNEQFF.

Notes on this clonotype: A much larger clonotype is one base distant, so this may be a read error. The chain recombines TRBV7-6 with TRBJ2-3, with no clear D. The V gene lost 8 bases and the J gene lost 0 bases, with 18 bases spanning the gap. Germline V gives CDR1 SGHVS, CDR2 FNYEAQ. The CDR3 length is 16 residues. DNA of the CDR3: TGTGCCAGCGGCCTTGAAAACAGTTTTAGCACAGATACGCAGTATTTT. It specifies CASGLENSFSTDTQYF.

This clonotype occurred a few times. The chain has TRBV20-1 and TRBJ2-7; TRBD2 agrees at 7 bases. The V gene's germline CDR1 is DFQATT and CDR2 SNEGSKA (reference sequence). This CDR3 is built from 14 residues. The V gene end was trimmed by 3 bases and the J gene end by 1 base; junction bases not matched to a gene: 6. The CDR3, as DNA: TGCAGTGCTAGTCGCGGGGGAGGTTCCTACGAGCAGTACTTC. Encoded protein: CSASRGGGSYEQYF.

V usage is TRBV4-1 and J usage is TRBJ1-6; 8 bases are a match to TRBD1. With V trimmed by 3 bases and J by 5 bases, 3 bases remained unmatched. Germline V gives CDR1 MGHRA, CDR2 YSYEKL. This CDR3 has 15 amino acids. The CDR3 nucleotides are TGCGCCAGCAGCCACCACAGGGGGGATAATTCACCCCTCCACTTT. Translated, it gives CASSHHRGDNSPLHF.

The chain combines TRBV7-2 with TRBJ2-2, with TRBD1 matching over 9 bases. Looked up from germline, CDR1 is SGHTA and CDR2 is FQGNSA. The length of the CDR3 is 14 residues. CDR3 DNA: TGTGTCAGGACAGGGGATTCGAACACCGGGGAGCTGTTTTTT. Its protein is CVRTGDSNTGELFF. Variable domain in full (rest from reference TRBV7-2 and TRBJ2-2): GAGVSQSPSNKVTEKGKDVELRCDPISGHTALYWYRQSLGQGLEFLIYFQGNSAPDKSGLPSDRFSAERTGGSVSTLTIQRTQQEDSAVYLCVRTGDSNTGELFFGEGSRLTVL.